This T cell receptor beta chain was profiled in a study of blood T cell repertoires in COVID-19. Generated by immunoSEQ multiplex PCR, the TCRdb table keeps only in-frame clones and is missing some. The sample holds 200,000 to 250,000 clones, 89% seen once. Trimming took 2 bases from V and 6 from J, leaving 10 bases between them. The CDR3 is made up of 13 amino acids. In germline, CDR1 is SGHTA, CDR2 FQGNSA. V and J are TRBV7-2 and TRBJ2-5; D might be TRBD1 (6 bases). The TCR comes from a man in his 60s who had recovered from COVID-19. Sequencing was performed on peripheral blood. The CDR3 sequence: CASSLNREKTQYF. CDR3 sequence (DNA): TGTGCCAGCAGCTTAAACAGGGAAAAGACCCAGTACTTC.